This T cell receptor beta chain emerged from a study of T-cell reconstitution after alpha-beta-depleted transplantation in children. General study findings and limits: About two months after transplant, alpha-beta T cells reportedly came from several hundred expanded graft clones.

As it was prepared, the TCRbeta library received unique molecular identifiers. TCRdb fed the PCR reads into MiXCR, producing one record per CDR3 protein. The data hold around 300,000 distinct CDR3 sequences, with more than 20% observed a single time. The germline gives CDR1 SGHTA, CDR2 FQGNSA. Trimming stripped 5 bases from V and 15 bases from J, with 14 bases between. CDR3 length equals 11 residues. On this clonotype: What it binds is unknown.

The rearrangement joins TRBV7-2 to TRBJ2-1; D is perhaps TRBD2 (5 bases). Sequencing used PBMCs, mostly from graft donor cells, obtained 180 days after TCRalphabeta/CD19-depleted stem cell transplant. The receptor was isolated from a male patient aged 10 to 17 who had a stem cell transplant for acute lymphoblastic leukemia, so the T cells may come from the graft donor. Here the CDR3 DNA reads TGTGCCAGCAGCCGTATATTAGAGGGGTTCTTC. Encoded protein: CASSRILEGFF.